Reported below is one TCR beta chain. Its antigen is unknown. The sample originates from a study of blood T cells in healthy people across ages. Primers used in a second PCR of roughly 6 to 11 cycles were a sample-barcoded 5' primer and a J-beta primer mix. MiXCR, run by TCRdb on the 5' RACE reads, gives a single entry per CDR3 protein. Altogether over 600,000 distinct CDR3 sequences are present, just over 55% being singletons, with the ten largest covering 20% to 30%. Extractions gave at least 5.5 micrograms of total RNA per sample. V dropped 0 bases and J dropped 4; count of bases not matched to a gene: 2. This CDR3 has 14 amino acids. The germline V gene has CDR1 DFQATT and CDR2 SNEGSKA (reference sequence). Study-wide results and caveats: Strong correlation was found linking TCR beta diversity to naive T cell percentage. Naive CD4+ cell counts and diversity both ran higher in long-lived than in aged donors.

Input material: blood. This TCR derives from a man aged 35 to 55 in good health. The chain couples TRBV20-1 to TRBJ2-5; 10 bases line up with TRBD2. For the CDR3, the DNA is TGCAGTGCTAGAGAATTAGCGGGAGGAGAGACCCAGTACTTC. It specifies CSARELAGGETQYF.